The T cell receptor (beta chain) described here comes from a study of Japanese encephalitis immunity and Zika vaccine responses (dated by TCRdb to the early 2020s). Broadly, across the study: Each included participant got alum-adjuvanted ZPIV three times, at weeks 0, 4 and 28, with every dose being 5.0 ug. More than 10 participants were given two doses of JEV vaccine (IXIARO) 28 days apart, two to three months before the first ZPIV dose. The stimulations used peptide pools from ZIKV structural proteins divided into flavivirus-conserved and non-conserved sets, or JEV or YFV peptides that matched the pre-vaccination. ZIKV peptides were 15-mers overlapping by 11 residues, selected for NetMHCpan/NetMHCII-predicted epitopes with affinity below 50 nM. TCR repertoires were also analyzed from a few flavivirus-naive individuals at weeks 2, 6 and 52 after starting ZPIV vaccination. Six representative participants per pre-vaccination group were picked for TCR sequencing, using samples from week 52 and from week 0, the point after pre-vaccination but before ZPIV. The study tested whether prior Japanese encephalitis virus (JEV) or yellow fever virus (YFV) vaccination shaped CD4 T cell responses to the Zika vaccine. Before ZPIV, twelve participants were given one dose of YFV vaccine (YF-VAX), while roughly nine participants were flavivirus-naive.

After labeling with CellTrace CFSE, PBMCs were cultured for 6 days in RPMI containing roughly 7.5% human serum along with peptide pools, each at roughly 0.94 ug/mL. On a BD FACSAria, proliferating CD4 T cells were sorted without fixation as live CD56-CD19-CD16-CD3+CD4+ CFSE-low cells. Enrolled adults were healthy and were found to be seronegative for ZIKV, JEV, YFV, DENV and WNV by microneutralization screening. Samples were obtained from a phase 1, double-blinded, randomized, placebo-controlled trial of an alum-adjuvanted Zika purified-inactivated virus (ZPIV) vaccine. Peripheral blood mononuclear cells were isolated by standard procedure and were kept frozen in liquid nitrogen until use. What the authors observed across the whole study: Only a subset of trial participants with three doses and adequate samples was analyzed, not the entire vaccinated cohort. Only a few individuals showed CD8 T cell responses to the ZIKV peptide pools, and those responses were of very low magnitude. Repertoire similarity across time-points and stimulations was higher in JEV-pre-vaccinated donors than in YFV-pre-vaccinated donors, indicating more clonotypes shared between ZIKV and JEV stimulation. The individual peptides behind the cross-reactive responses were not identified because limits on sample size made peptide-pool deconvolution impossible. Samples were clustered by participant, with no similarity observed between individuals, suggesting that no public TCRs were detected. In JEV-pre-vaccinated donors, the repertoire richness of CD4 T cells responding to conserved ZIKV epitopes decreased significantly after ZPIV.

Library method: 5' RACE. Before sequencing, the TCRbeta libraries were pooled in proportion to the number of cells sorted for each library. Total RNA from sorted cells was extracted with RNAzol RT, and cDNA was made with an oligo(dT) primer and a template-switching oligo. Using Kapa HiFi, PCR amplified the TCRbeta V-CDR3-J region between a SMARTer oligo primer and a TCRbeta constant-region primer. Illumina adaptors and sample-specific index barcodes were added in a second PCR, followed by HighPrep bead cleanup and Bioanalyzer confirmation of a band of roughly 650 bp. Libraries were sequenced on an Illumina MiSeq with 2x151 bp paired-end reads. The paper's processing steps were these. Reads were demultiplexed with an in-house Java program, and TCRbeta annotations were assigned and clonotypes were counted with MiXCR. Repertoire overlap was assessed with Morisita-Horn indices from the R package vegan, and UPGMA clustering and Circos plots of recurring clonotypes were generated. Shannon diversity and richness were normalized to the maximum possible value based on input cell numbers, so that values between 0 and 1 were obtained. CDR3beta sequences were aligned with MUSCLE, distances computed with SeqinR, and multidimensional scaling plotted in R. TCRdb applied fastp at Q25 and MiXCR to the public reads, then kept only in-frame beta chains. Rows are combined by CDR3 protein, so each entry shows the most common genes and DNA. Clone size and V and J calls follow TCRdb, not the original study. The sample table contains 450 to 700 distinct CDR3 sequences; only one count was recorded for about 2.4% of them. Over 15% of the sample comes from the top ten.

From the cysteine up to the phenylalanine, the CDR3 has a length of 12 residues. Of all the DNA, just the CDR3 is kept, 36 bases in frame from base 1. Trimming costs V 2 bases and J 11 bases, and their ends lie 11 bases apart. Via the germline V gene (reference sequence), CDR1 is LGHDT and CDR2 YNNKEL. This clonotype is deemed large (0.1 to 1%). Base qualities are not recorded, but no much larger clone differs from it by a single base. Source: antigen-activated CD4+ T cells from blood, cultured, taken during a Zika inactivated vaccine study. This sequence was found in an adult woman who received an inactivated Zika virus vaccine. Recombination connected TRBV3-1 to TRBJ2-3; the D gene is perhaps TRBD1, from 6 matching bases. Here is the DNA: TGTGCCAGCAGCCAAACCAGGGGAGAGCAGTATTTT. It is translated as CASSQTRGEQYF.